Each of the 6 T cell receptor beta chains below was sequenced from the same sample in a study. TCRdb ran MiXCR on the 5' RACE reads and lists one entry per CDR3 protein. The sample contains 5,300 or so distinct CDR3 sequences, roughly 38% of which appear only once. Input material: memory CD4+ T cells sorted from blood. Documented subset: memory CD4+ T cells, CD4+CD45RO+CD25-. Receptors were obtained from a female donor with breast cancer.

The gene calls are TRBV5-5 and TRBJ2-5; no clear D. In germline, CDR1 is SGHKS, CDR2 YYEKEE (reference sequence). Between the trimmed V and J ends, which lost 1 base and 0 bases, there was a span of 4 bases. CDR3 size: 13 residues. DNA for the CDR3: TGTGCCAGCAGCTTGCCGTACCAAGAGACCCAGTACTTC. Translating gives CASSLPYQETQYF.

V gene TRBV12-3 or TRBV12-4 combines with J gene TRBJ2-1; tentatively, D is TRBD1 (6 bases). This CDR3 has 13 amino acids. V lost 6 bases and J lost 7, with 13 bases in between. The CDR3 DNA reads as TGTGCCAGCAGGGCATCAACAGGGAATGAGCAGTTCTTC. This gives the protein CASRASTGNEQFF.

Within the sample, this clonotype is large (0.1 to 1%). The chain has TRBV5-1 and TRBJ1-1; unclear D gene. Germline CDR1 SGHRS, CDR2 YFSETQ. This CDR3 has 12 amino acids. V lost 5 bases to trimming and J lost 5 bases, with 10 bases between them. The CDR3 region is CASSLGWTEAFF. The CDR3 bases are TGCGCCAGCAGTCTCGGGTGGACTGAAGCTTTCTTT.

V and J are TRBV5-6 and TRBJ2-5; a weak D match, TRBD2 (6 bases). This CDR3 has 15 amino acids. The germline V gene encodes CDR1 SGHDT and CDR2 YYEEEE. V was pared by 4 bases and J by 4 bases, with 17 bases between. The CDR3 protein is CASSPGLVLGETQYF. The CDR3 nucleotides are TGTGCCAGCAGCCCGGGACTCGTACTGGGAGAGACCCAGTACTTC. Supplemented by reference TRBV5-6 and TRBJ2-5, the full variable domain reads DAGVTQSPTHLIKTRGQQVTLRCSPKSGHDTVSWYQQALGQGPQFIFQYYEEEERQRGNFPDRFSGHQFPNYSSELNVNALLLGDSALYLCASSPGLVLGETQYFGPGTRLLVL.

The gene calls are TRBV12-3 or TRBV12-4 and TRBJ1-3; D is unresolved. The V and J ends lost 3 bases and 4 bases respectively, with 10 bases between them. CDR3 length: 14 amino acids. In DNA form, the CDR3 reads TGTGCCAGCAGTTTCTTTGGGTCCGGAAACACCATATATTTT. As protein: CASSFFGSGNTIYF.

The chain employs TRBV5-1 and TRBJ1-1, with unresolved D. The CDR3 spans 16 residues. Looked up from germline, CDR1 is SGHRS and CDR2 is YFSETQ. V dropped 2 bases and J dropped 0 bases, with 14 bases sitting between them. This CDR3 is CASSFGNRKVNTEAFF. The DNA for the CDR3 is TGCGCCAGCAGCTTCGGAAACAGAAAAGTGAACACTGAAGCTTTCTTT.